The clone carrying this T cell receptor beta chain was counted ten times or more. Its matching antigen is unknown. The CDR3 is made up of 15 amino acids. V dropped 5 bases and J dropped 0; count of bases not matched to a gene: 4. The germline V gene encodes CDR1 LGHNA and CDR2 YNFKEQ. These data belong to a study of T cells after posttransplantation cyclophosphamide. Cyclophosphamide on days +3 and +4 followed busulfan-fludarabine conditioning and a marrow graft. Measured with immunoSEQ multiplex PCR; TCRdb has only the in-frame clones, and not every one. This sample has about 12,000 clones, each found more than once. Findings of the study overall: Recipient CMV seropositivity and CMV reactivation strongly tracked TRB clonality. TRB overlap between skin or GI tissue T cells and blood was limited.

The sample consisted of PBMCs, taken after allogeneic stem cell transplant with posttransplant cyclophosphamide. This receptor was obtained from a female patient aged 40-50 years who received an allogeneic stem cell transplant from a related donor, was CMV-positive, and had acute GVHD only. T cells may partly derive from the graft donor. This sequence joins TRBV4-2 and TRBJ2-7; 10 nucleotides match TRBD2. The CDR3 DNA is TGTGCCAGCAGCTATAGCGGGGGGAGCTCCTACGAGCAGTACTTC. Translated, it gives CASSYSGGSSYEQYF.